The clone carrying this T cell receptor beta chain was found once. TCRdb's copy holds only in-frame clones and misses some; the assay was immunoSEQ multiplex PCR. The table records roughly 100,000 clones, nearly 90% of them present only once. The entry originates in a study of T cell responses to AZD1222 COVID-19 vaccine. V lost 2 bases and J lost 3, with 18 bases in between. Germline CDR1 SGDLS, CDR2 YYNGEE. The CDR3 contains 16 residues. The sequenced sample was peripheral blood, obtained on day 0 of AZD1222 vaccination. The V gene is TRBV9, the J gene TRBJ2-7, with D possibly called TRBD1 or TRBD2 (6 bases each). The sequence was obtained from an adult in good health. The CDR3 bases are TGTGCCAGCAGCGTCGACCCGGGAGAACAGGGCTACGAGCAGTACTTC. It encodes CASSVDPGEQGYEQYF.